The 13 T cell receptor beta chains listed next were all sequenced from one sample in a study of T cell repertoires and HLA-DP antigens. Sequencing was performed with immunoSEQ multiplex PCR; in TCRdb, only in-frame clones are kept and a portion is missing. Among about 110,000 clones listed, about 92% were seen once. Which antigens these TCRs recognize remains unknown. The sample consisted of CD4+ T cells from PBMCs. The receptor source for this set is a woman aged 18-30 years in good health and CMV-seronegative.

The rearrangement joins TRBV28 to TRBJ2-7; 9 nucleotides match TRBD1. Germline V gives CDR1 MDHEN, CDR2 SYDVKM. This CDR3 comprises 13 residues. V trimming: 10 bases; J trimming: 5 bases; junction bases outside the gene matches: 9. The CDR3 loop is CATRRQGGNEQYF. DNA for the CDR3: TGTGCCACCCGACGACAGGGGGGCAACGAGCAGTACTTC. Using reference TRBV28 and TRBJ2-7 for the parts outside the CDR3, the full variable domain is DVKVTQSSRYLVKRTGEKVFLECVQDMDHENMFWYRQDPGLGLRLIYFSYDVKMKEKGDIPEGYSVSREKKERFSLILESASTNQTSMYLCATRRQGGNEQYFGPGTRLTVT.

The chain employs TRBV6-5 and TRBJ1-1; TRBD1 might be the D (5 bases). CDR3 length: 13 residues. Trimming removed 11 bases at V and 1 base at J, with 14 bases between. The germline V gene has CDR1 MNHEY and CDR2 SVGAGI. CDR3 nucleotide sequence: TGTGCCGCTGCCCGGGACTCGAACACTGAAGCTTTCTTT. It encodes CAAARDSNTEAFF.

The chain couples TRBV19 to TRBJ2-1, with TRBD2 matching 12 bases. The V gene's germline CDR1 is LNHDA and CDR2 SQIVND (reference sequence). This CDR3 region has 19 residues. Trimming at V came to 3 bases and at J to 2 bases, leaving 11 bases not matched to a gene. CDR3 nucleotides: TGTGCCAGTAGTATTACGGCTAGCGGGGGGGCCGTAACCTACAATGAGCAGTTCTTC. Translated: CASSITASGGAVTYNEQFF.

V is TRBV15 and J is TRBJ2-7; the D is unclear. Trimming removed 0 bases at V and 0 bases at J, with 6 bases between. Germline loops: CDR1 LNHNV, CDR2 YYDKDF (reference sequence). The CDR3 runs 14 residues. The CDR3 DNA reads TGTGCCACCAGCAGAGATCTGAGCTCCTACGAGCAGTACGTC. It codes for CATSRDLSSYEQYV.

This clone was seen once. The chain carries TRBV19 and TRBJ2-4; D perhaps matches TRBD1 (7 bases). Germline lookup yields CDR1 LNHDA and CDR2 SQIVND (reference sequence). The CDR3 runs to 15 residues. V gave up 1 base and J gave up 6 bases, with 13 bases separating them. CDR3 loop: CASSIGRQGGNIQYF. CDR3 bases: TGTGCCAGTAGTATAGGGCGGCAGGGGGGAAACATTCAGTACTTC.

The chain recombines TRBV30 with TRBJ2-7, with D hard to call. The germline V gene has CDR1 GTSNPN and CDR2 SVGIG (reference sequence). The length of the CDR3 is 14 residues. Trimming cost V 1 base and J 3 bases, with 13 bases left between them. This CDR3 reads CAWSGRGKLYEQYF. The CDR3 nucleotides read TGTGCCTGGAGTGGGCGCGGAAAGCTCTACGAGCAGTACTTC. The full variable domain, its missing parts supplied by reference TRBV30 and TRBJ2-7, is SQTIHQWPATLVQPVGSPLSLECTVEGTSNPNLYWYRQAAGRGLQLLFYSVGIGQISSEVPQNLSASRPQDRQFILSSKKLLLSDSGFYLCAWSGRGKLYEQYFGPGTRLTVT.

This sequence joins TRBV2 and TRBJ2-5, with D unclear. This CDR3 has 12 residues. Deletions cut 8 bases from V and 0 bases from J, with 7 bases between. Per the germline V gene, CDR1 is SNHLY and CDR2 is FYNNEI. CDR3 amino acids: CASGEYQETQYF. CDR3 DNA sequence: TGTGCCAGCGGAGAGTACCAAGAGACCCAGTACTTC.

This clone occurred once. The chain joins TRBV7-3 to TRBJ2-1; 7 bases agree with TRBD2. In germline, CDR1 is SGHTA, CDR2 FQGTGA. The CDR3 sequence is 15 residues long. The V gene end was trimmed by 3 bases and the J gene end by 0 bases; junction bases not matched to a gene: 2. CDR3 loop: CASSLSGNSYNEQFF. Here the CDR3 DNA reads TGTGCCAGCAGCTTGAGCGGGAACTCCTACAATGAGCAGTTCTTC.

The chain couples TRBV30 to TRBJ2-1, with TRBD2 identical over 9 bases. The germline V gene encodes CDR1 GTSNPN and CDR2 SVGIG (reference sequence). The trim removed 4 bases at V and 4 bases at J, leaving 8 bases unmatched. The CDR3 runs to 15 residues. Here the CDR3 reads CAWKIAGGLYNEQFF. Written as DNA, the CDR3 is TGTGCCTGGAAGATTGCGGGAGGGCTTTACAATGAGCAGTTCTTC.

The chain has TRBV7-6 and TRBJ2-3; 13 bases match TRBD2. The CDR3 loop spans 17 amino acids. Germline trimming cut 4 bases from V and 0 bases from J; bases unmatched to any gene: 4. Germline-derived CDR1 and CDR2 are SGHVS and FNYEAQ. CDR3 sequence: CASSSRTSGGSTDTQYF. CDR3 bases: TGTGCCAGCAGCTCAAGGACTAGCGGGGGTAGCACAGATACGCAGTATTTT. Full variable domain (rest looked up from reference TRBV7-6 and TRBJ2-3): GAGVSQSPRYKVTKRGQDVALRCDPISGHVSLYWYRQALGQGPEFLTYFNYEAQQDKSGLPNDRFSAERPEGSISTLTIQRTEQRDSAMYRCASSSRTSGGSTDTQYFGPGTRLTVL.

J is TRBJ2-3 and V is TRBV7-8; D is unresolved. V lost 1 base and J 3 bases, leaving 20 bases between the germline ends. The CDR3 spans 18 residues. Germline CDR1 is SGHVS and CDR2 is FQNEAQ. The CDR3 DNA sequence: TGTGCCAGCAGCTTAGTGGTGGCGTTGCAGCCTGAGACAGATACGCAGTATTTT. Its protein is CASSLVVALQPETDTQYF.

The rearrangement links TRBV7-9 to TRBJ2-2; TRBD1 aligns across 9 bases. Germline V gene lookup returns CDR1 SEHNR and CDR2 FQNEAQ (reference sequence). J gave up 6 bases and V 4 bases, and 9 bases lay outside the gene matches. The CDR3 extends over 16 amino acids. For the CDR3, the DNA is TGTGCCAGCAGCTCCCGACAGGGGGTCTATCCCGGGGAGCTGTTTTTT. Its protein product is CASSSRQGVYPGELFF.

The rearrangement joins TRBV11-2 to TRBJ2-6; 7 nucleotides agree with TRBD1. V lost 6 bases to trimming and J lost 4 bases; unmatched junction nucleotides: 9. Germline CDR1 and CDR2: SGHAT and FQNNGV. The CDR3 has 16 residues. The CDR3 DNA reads TGTGCCAGCAGGGAAGTTAGGGGGCGCGGGGCCAACGTCCTGACTTTC. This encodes CASREVRGRGANVLTF.